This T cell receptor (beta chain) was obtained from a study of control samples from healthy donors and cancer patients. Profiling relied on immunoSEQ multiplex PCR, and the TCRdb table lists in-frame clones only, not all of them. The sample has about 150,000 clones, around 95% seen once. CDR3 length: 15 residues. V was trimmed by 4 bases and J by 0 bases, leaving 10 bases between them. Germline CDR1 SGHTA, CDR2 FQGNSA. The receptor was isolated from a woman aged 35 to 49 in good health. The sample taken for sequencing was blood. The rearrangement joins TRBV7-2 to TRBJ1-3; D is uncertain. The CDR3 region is CASSSLYGSGNTIYF. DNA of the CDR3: TGTGCCAGCAGCTCCCTATACGGCTCTGGAAACACCATATATTTT.